These T cell receptor beta chains were read from a single sample in a study of blood T cells in healthy people across ages. Using its own MiXCR run on the 5' RACE reads, TCRdb lists one record per CDR3 protein. The sample has some 860,000 distinct CDR3 sequences, approximately 53% seen once. The material sequenced was blood. Receptors were obtained from a man aged 35-49 years in good health. Both conserved end residues are part of each CDR3. The D gene is left open where the match is weak. Rows give clone size only sometimes, using once, few, many, or a class for an expanded clone.

j_gene	d_gene	abundance	v_gene	CDR3aa	CDR3nt
TRBJ2-4	TRBD2	few	TRBV20-1	CSARSVTSGGLAKNIQYF	TGCAGTGCTAGATCCGTGACTAGCGGTGGCCTAGCCAAAAACATTCAGTACTTC
TRBJ2-3	.	.	TRBV24-1	CATSDWGADTQYF	TGTGCCACCAGTGATTGGGGGGCAGATACGCAGTATTTT
TRBJ1-5	.	.	TRBV2	CASSGGWDQPQHF	TGTGCCAGCAGTGGGGGGTGGGATCAGCCCCAGCATTTT
TRBJ2-5	.	.	TRBV14	CASSQEAPVGTQYF	TGTGCCAGCAGCCAAGAAGCCCCCGTCGGGACCCAGTACTTC
TRBJ2-1	TRBD2	few	TRBV29-1	CSVVGGRSSNEQFF	TGCAGCGTGGTGGGCGGGAGGTCTAGCAATGAGCAGTTCTTC
TRBJ2-5	TRBD2	.	TRBV7-8	CASNSKASGRVEQYF	TGTGCCAGCAATTCCAAGGCTAGCGGGAGGGTGGAGCAGTACTTC
TRBJ1-4	.	.	TRBV29-1	CSVLVPDRTNEKLFF	TGCAGCGTCTTAGTCCCGGACAGAACTAATGAAAAACTGTTTTTT
TRBJ2-7	TRBD2	.	TRBV4-3	CASSQDLTSGYEQYF	TGCGCCAGCAGCCAAGATCTGACTAGCGGATACGAGCAGTACTTC
TRBJ2-3	.	.	TRBV7-3	CASSPDLRDTQYF	TGTGCCAGCAGCCCGGACTTGAGAGATACGCAGTATTTT
TRBJ1-5	.	.	TRBV28	CASSLTLISNQPQHF	TGTGCCAGCAGCCTGACCCTGATCAGCAATCAGCCCCAGCATTTT
TRBJ1-4	.	.	TRBV10-2	CASSESGLSGEKLFF	TGCGCCAGCAGTGAGTCCGGACTGAGCGGTGAAAAACTGTTTTTT
TRBJ1-1	TRBD1	.	TRBV10-3	CAISTTGGEAFF	TGTGCCATCAGCACGACAGGGGGTGAAGCTTTCTTT
TRBJ2-4	.	.	TRBV28	CASGGREAKNIQYF	TGTGCCAGCGGGGGTCGGGAAGCCAAAAACATTCAGTACTTC
TRBJ1-1	TRBD1	.	TRBV20-1	CSARFGGQGAFF	TGCAGTGCTAGATTTGGGGGACAGGGAGCTTTCTTT
TRBJ2-5	.	.	TRBV29-1	CSVTVGAGWKTQYF	TGCAGCGTCACCGTGGGCGCGGGTTGGAAGACCCAGTACTTC
TRBJ2-4	.	few	TRBV6-1	CASSHNLKTGIYVEQYF	TGTGCCAGCAGTCATAACCTTAAGACAGGTATCTACGTGGAGCAGTACTTC
TRBJ2-5	TRBD2	.	TRBV11-3	CASSPGTSDETQYF	TGTGCCAGCAGCCCAGGGACTAGTGATGAGACCCAGTACTTC
TRBJ1-5	TRBD1	.	TRBV28	CASSSGQGRRNQPQHF	TGTGCCAGCAGTTCCGGACAGGGACGGCGCAATCAGCCCCAGCATTTT
TRBJ2-5	.	.	TRBV27	CASSSNSGWATNQEAQYF	TGTGCCAGCAGTTCCAACTCGGGTTGGGCTACCAACCAAGAGGCCCAGTACTTC
TRBJ1-2	TRBD1	.	TRBV20-1	CSARDSAWTGGGNGYTF	TGCAGTGCTAGAGATTCGGCGTGGACAGGGGGCGGGAATGGCTACACCTTC
TRBJ1-1	.	.	TRBV28	CASTAPVEAFF	TGTGCCAGCACCGCACCCGTTGAAGCTTTCTTT
TRBJ2-5	.	few	TRBV3-1	CASSQDPRAGQYF	TGTGCCAGCAGCCAAGATCCCCGCGCTGGGCAGTACTTC
TRBJ2-5	TRBD2	.	TRBV9	CASSVELAGVKTQYF	TGTGCCAGCAGCGTAGAACTAGCGGGAGTGAAGACCCAGTACTTC
TRBJ2-3	TRBD2	few	TRBV4-3	CASSQDLAGKSTDTQYF	TGCGCCAGCAGCCAAGATCTAGCGGGGAAATCGACAGATACGCAGTATTTT
TRBJ1-4	.	.	TRBV4-3	CASSQVPGKNERLFF	TGCGCCAGCAGCCAAGTGCCCGGGAAAAATGAAAGACTGTTTTTT
TRBJ2-4	TRBD1	.	TRBV12-5	CPSGSDRGLAKNIQYF	TGTCCTAGTGGCTCTGACAGGGGGCTAGCCAAAAACATTCAGTACTTC
TRBJ2-7	.	.	TRBV5-6	CASSSQGGPRNGEQYF	TGTGCCAGCAGCTCCCAGGGGGGGCCGAGAAACGGCGAGCAGTACTTC
TRBJ2-3	.	.	TRBV3-1	CASSQVQNSTDTQYF	TGTGCCAGCAGCCAAGTGCAGAACTCAACAGATACGCAGTATTTT
TRBJ2-3	TRBD1	.	TRBV7-2	CASSPQGATNTQYF	TGTGCCAGCAGCCCACAGGGGGCCACAAATACGCAGTATTTT
TRBJ2-5	TRBD2	.	TRBV19	CASSGTSGISQETQYF	TGTGCCAGTTCGGGGACTAGCGGGATTAGCCAAGAGACCCAGTACTTC
TRBJ2-7	.	.	TRBV3-1	CASGGQLYEQYF	TGTGCCAGCGGGGGTCAGCTCTACGAGCAGTACTTC
TRBJ2-5	.	many	TRBV20-1	CSARPNPGPQETQYF	TGCAGTGCTAGACCGAACCCAGGACCGCAAGAGACCCAGTACTTC
TRBJ1-5	TRBD1	many	TRBV6-6	CASSSLRGDPQHF	TGTGCCAGCAGTTCTCTCAGGGGGGACCCCCAGCATTTT
TRBJ1-6	.	few	TRBV20-1	CSAADSASSYNSPLHF	TGCAGTGCTGCCGACAGTGCGAGCTCCTATAATTCACCCCTCCACTTT
TRBJ2-7	TRBD2	.	TRBV7-2	CASSLGGRAISYEQYF	TGTGCCAGCAGCTTAGGCGGGAGGGCGATATCCTACGAGCAGTACTTC
TRBJ2-1	.	.	TRBV6-2/TRBV6-3	CATRSIASSYNEQFF	TGTGCCACACGGAGTATAGCCAGCTCCTACAATGAGCAGTTCTTC
TRBJ2-1	.	few	TRBV7-2	CASSLVSETYNEQFF	TGTGCCAGCAGCTTAGTTTCTGAGACCTACAATGAGCAGTTCTTC
TRBJ2-7	TRBD1	.	TRBV20-1	CSAPTGGREQYF	TGCAGTGCTCCGACAGGGGGCCGCGAGCAGTACTTC
TRBJ1-2	TRBD1	.	TRBV5-1	CASSPDRGLSGYTF	TGCGCCAGCAGCCCGGACAGGGGGCTGAGCGGCTACACCTTC
TRBJ1-1	.	once	TRBV7-9	CASSTVPVVAFF	TGTGCCAGCAGCACGGTACCCGTCGTGGCTTTCTTT
TRBJ2-1	TRBD2	few	TRBV4-2	CASSQAANTGGEQFF	TGTGCCAGCAGCCAAGCGGCCAATACGGGGGGTGAGCAGTTCTTC
TRBJ1-4	.	.	TRBV6-5	CASSYSQVEEKLFF	TGTGCCAGCAGTTACTCTCAGGTTGAGGAAAAACTGTTTTTT
TRBJ1-6	.	.	TRBV10-3	CAISETAKTLNSPLHF	TGTGCCATCAGTGAAACGGCAAAGACTCTCAATTCACCCCTCCACTTT
TRBJ2-4	TRBD2	.	TRBV27	CASGSAREQYF	TGTGCCAGCGGGAGTGCGCGGGAGCAGTACTTC
TRBJ2-5	.	few	TRBV10-3	CAISESRGETQYF	TGTGCCATCAGTGAGTCGAGGGGGGAGACCCAGTACTTC
TRBJ2-5	.	few	TRBV5-1	CASSPTGTKETQYF	TGCGCCAGCAGCCCGACAGGGACTAAAGAGACCCAGTACTTC
TRBJ2-3	.	.	TRBV5-1	CASSSAGDSVADTQYF	TGCGCCAGCAGCTCCGCAGGGGACTCAGTCGCGGATACGCAGTATTTT
TRBJ1-4	TRBD1	.	TRBV9	CASSAGQITNEKLFF	TGTGCCAGCAGCGCGGGACAGATTACTAATGAAAAACTGTTTTTT
TRBJ1-2	.	.	TRBV7-9	CASSVGKDGRDGYTF	TGTGCCAGCAGCGTGGGTAAAGACGGGAGGGATGGCTACACCTTC
TRBJ2-7	TRBD2	.	TRBV29-1	CSVKKREDSYSEQYF	TGCAGCGTTAAGAAGCGGGAGGACTCCTACAGTGAGCAGTACTTC
TRBJ2-3	TRBD1	.	TRBV29-1	CSGGQQLDTQYF	TGCAGCGGGGGACAGCAATTAGATACGCAGTATTTT
TRBJ1-1	TRBD1	.	TRBV6-2/TRBV6-3	CASSNRGGTEAFF	TGTGCCAGCAGTAACAGGGGTGGGACTGAAGCTTTCTTT
TRBJ2-7	TRBD1	.	TRBV10-3	CAARDSGYEQYF	TGTGCCGCCCGGGACAGCGGCTACGAGCAGTACTTC
TRBJ2-7	TRBD1	.	TRBV7-2	CASSLRQGGDYEQYF	TGTGCCAGCAGCTTAAGACAGGGGGGAGACTACGAGCAGTACTTC
TRBJ2-7	TRBD1	few	TRBV27	CASSSWTGTEQYF	TGTGCCAGCAGTTCGTGGACAGGGACCGAGCAGTACTTC